A single sample is the source of the 14 T cell receptor beta chains below, sequenced in a study of blood T cell repertoires in COVID-19. Repertoires were generated with immunoSEQ multiplex PCR, while TCRdb's copy carries only in-frame clones and drops some. Of over 75,000 clones in the sample, approximately 79% were seen once. Sequencing was carried out using peripheral blood. These receptors came from an older man with acute or convalescent COVID-19.

The sample holds a few counts of this clone. The chain recombines TRBV3-1 (or the pseudogene TRBV3-2) with TRBJ1-1; D not resolved. Germline CDR1 reads LGHDT; CDR2 reads YNNKEL (reference sequence). This CDR3 spans 13 amino acids. Trimming left V 0 bases short and J 10 bases short, with 12 bases between. CDR3 nucleotide sequence: TGTGCCAGCAGCCAAGACTTAGTTGGTAGAGCTTTCTTT. This sequence encodes CASSQDLVGRAFF.

The chain couples TRBV6-1 to TRBJ2-7; weak D call: TRBD2 (5 bases). This CDR3 contains 12 residues. Germline CDR1 and CDR2: MNHNS and SASEGT. V was trimmed by 2 bases and J by 11 bases, leaving 13 bases between them. For the CDR3, the DNA is TGTGCCAGCAGTGAATTAAGGACGGGGAAGTACTTC. This codes for CASSELRTGKYF.

The chain links TRBV19 to TRBJ2-5; 11 bases agree with TRBD1. The CDR3 length is 16 residues. Looked up from germline, CDR1 is LNHDA and CDR2 is SQIVND (reference sequence). V was clipped by 6 bases and J by 4 bases; unmatched bases: 10. The DNA of the CDR3 is TGTGCCAGTAGCCTTATGAACGGGACAGGGGGAGAGACCCAGTACTTC. Translating gives CASSLMNGTGGETQYF.

J is TRBJ1-4 and V is TRBV7-2; 7 bases match TRBD1. V dropped 5 bases and J dropped 11; count of bases not matched to a gene: 17. The CDR3 length is 16 residues. Per germline, CDR1 SGHTA and CDR2 FQGNSA. The chain's CDR3 is CASSPRTGGSLGKLFF. The CDR3 region has the DNA TGTGCCAGCAGCCCCCGGACAGGAGGATCATTGGGTAAACTGTTTTTT.

The V gene is TRBV29-1, the J gene TRBJ2-7, with TRBD1 as a possible D gene (5 bases). V lost 4 bases to trimming and J lost 0 bases, with 10 bases between them. Germline V gene lookup returns CDR1 SQVTM and CDR2 ANQGSEA. This CDR3 comprises 13 residues. This CDR3 is CSVVDIHSYEQYF. The CDR3 DNA sequence: TGCAGCGTTGTGGACATTCACTCCTACGAGCAGTACTTC.

The rearrangement joins TRBV7-2 to TRBJ2-3; 8 bases map to TRBD2. Germline CDR1 and CDR2: SGHTA and FQGNSA. The CDR3 runs to 14 residues. Losses at the gene ends were 11 bases for V and 7 bases for J; bases not matched to a gene: 14. CDR3 region: CASHPGGGGHTQYF. CDR3 sequence (DNA): TGTGCCTCCCACCCCGGGGGGGGCGGACATACGCAGTATTTT.

This clone was detected a few times. In DNA, the CDR3 is TGTGCCAGCAGCTTGGGACAGGGAATAGGGCAAGAGACCCAGTACTTC. It is translated as CASSLGQGIGQETQYF. The J gene is TRBJ2-5, the V gene TRBV5-6; 7 bases are shared with TRBD1. Per the germline V gene, CDR1 is SGHDT and CDR2 is YYEEEE. This CDR3 spans 16 amino acids. The V segment lost 0 bases and the J segment 2 bases; nucleotides outside the gene matches: 7.

This chain joins TRBV14 and TRBJ1-5; D is ambiguous. Germline V gene lookup returns CDR1 SGHDN and CDR2 FVKESK. The germline V and J ends were trimmed by 4 bases and 2 bases, with 6 bases remaining between them. The CDR3 runs to 13 residues. The chain's CDR3 is CASSRSGNQPQHF. CDR3 DNA: TGTGCCAGCAGCCGGAGCGGCAATCAGCCCCAGCATTTT.

The J gene is TRBJ1-6, the V gene TRBV7-9; 7 bases map to TRBD1. The CDR3 runs 16 residues. Germline V lookup: CDR1 SEHNR, CDR2 FQNEAQ (reference sequence). V lost 7 bases to trimming and J lost 9 bases; unmatched junction nucleotides: 15. The CDR3 coding sequence is TGTGCCAGCACCCTCTCTACAGGGGCCTACGCTTCACCCCTCCACTTT. Translated: CASTLSTGAYASPLHF.

The rearrangement joins TRBV7-2 to TRBJ2-1, with 12 bases aligning to TRBD2. J gave up 9 bases and V 1 base, and 4 bases lay outside the gene matches. The length of the CDR3 is 15 residues. Per the germline V gene, CDR1 is SGHTA and CDR2 is FQGNSA. The CDR3 is CASSLVASGGAEQFF. The CDR3 DNA sequence: TGTGCCAGCAGCTTAGTGGCTAGCGGGGGGGCTGAGCAGTTCTTC.

This chain connects TRBV6-1 to TRBJ1-2; D unclear. This CDR3 is 11 amino acids long. Germline-derived CDR1 and CDR2 are MNHNS and SASEGT. V was clipped by 2 bases and J by 6 bases, with 4 bases between them. The CDR3 sequence: CASSETDGYTF. Here the CDR3 DNA reads TGTGCCAGCAGTGAAACAGATGGCTACACCTTC.

The rearrangement joins TRBV3-1 (or the pseudogene TRBV3-2) to TRBJ2-5, with TRBD2 matching over 8 bases. The CDR3 covers 15 residues. Trimming took 0 bases from V and 5 from J; bases not matched to a gene: 5. Germline V gene lookup returns CDR1 LGHDT and CDR2 YNNKEL (reference sequence). As DNA, the CDR3 is TGTGCCAGCAGCCAAGACCCGGGGGGGCGGGAGACCCAGTACTTC. Protein product: CASSQDPGGRETQYF.

This rearrangement joins TRBV28 to TRBJ1-2; 8 bases fit TRBD1. Germline CDR1 reads MDHEN; CDR2 reads SYDVKM. The junction had 6 bases not matched to a gene; V was cut back by 9 bases and J by 0 bases. This CDR3 comprises 14 residues. CDR3 amino acids: CASRMGQANYGYTF. DNA for the CDR3: TGTGCCAGTAGAATGGGACAGGCTAACTATGGCTACACCTTC.

The chain combines TRBV28 with TRBJ1-4, with TRBD1 matching over 9 bases. The junction had 5 bases not matched to a gene; V was cut back by 4 bases and J by 8 bases. This CDR3 is built from 14 residues. Germline V gives CDR1 MDHEN, CDR2 SYDVKM. DNA of the CDR3: TGTGCCAGCAGTTCGGGACAGGGTGGGGAAAAACTGTTTTTT. Amino acids: CASSSGQGGEKLFF.